This entry lists 10 T cell receptor beta chains sequenced from one sample in a study of STAT5B mutations in CD4+ large granular lymphocyte leukemia. Sequenced by immunoSEQ multiplex PCR; TCRdb stores in-frame clones only, minus some. The sample contains more than 25,000 clones, 79% of which appear only once. The sample consisted of CD4+ T cells from blood buffy coats. These receptors were collected from a human donor in good health.

The rearrangement joins TRBV4-3 to TRBJ2-7; 8 bases align to TRBD1. Germline lookup yields CDR1 LGHNA and CDR2 YSLEER. J lost 4 bases, V lost 1 base, and 6 bases had no gene match. This CDR3 region has 15 residues. The chain's CDR3 is CASSQVHRGSYEQYF. CDR3 nucleotide sequence: TGCGCCAGCAGCCAAGTACACAGGGGGAGTTACGAGCAGTACTTC.

The chain carries TRBV4-1 and TRBJ2-5; D is perhaps TRBD1 (5 bases). V shed 3 bases and J shed 3 bases, with 17 bases lying between them. This CDR3 spans 16 amino acids. From germline, CDR1 is MGHRA and CDR2 YSYEKL. CDR3 DNA sequence: TGCGCCAGCAGCCACTCGAAAGGGGTTCGGAAAGAGACCCAGTACTTC. This translates into CASSHSKGVRKETQYF.

This clone has a single count. This chain uses TRBV7-2 with TRBJ2-3; D remains ambiguous. In germline, CDR1 is SGHTA, CDR2 FQGNSA. Trimming cost V 5 bases and J 1 base, with 13 bases left between them. CDR3 length: 15 residues. CDR3 DNA: TGTGCCAGCAGCCCATACACCGCTGGCACAGATACGCAGTATTTT. Protein: CASSPYTAGTDTQYF.

The rearrangement links TRBV7-2 to TRBJ2-3, with D unclear. The germline gives CDR1 SGHTA, CDR2 FQGNSA. Between the trimmed V and J ends, which lost 1 base and 2 bases, there was a span of 10 bases. The CDR3 runs to 15 residues. CDR3 residues: CASSLVWLPTDTQYF. The DNA of the CDR3 is TGTGCCAGCAGCTTAGTTTGGCTACCCACAGATACGCAGTATTTT.

The chain combines TRBV11-2 with TRBJ1-1; 8 nucleotides agree with TRBD1. V was clipped by 3 bases and J by 0 bases; unmatched bases: 6. The CDR3 consists of 16 residues. The germline CDR1 and CDR2 sequences are SGHAT and FQNNGV. The CDR3 region has the DNA TGTGCCAGCAGCTTTCGGACAGGGAGGGTGAACACTGAAGCTTTCTTT. It is translated as CASSFRTGRVNTEAFF.

This clone came up a few times. The V gene is TRBV5-1, the J gene TRBJ1-6; TRBD1 agrees at 7 bases. Germline trimming cut 4 bases from V and 7 bases from J; bases unmatched to any gene: 14. In germline, CDR1 is SGHRS, CDR2 YFSETQ. The CDR3 is 17 residues long. The CDR3 DNA is TGCGCCAGCAGCCTGGATGGGTCCCAGGGGGTGAATTCACCCCTCCACTTT. It encodes CASSLDGSQGVNSPLHF.

The rearrangement links TRBV19 to TRBJ2-3, with TRBD2 as a possible D gene (6 bases). The CDR3 runs to 14 residues. Germline CDR1 and CDR2: LNHDA and SQIVND (reference sequence). Trimming left V 1 base short and J 3 bases short, with 8 bases between. The CDR3 bases are TGTGCCAGTAGTATAGCGGGGAGGACAGATACGCAGTATTTT. Its protein product is CASSIAGRTDTQYF. Complete variable domain (other parts from reference TRBV19 and TRBJ2-3): DGGITQSPKYLFRKEGQNVTLSCEQNLNHDAMYWYRQDPGQGLRLIYYSQIVNDFQKGDIAEGYSVSREKKESFPLTVTSAQKNPTAFYLCASSIAGRTDTQYFGPGTRLTVL.

The chain uses TRBV7-8 and TRBJ1-2; weak D call: TRBD1 (5 bases). The CDR3 has 16 amino acids. The V gene's germline CDR1 is SGHVS and CDR2 FQNEAQ. Trimming shortened V by 0 bases and J by 6 bases, and 17 bases separated the two germline ends. The CDR3 DNA reads TGTGCCAGCAGCTTAGCAAGGGTTCGGGGGAGCCATGGCTACACCTTC. It specifies CASSLARVRGSHGYTF.

The V and J genes are TRBV6-5 and TRBJ1-6; maybe TRBD1 (6 bases). Per the germline V gene, CDR1 is MNHEY and CDR2 is SVGAGI. V was shortened by 0 bases and J by 5 bases, with 8 bases between the two germline ends. The CDR3 length is 15 residues. CDR3 DNA: TGTGCCAGCAGTTACTCCGGGACAAATAATTCACCCCTCCACTTT. Protein: CASSYSGTNNSPLHF.

This clone was recorded once. The chain couples TRBV7-2 to TRBJ2-1; D is possibly TRBD1 (5 bases). The CDR3 consists of 13 residues. Germline loops: CDR1 SGHTA, CDR2 FQGNSA. The V and J ends lost 5 bases and 5 bases respectively, with 10 bases between them. The chain's CDR3 is CASSLRQNNEQFF. As DNA, the CDR3 is TGTGCCAGCAGCCTGCGACAGAACAATGAGCAGTTCTTC.